Following are 5 T cell receptor beta chains from one sample sequenced in a study of PD-L1 blockade in urothelial cancer. Time point described: peripheral blood 6 weeks after treatment start. Generated by immunoSEQ multiplex PCR, the TCRdb table keeps only in-frame clones and is missing some. In the table there are nearly 50,000 clones, approximately 86% of which are singletons. The specimen was PBMCs, collected around atezolizumab (anti-PD-L1) treatment. These receptors were obtained from a man aged 45-60 years with urothelial cancer.

CDR3 amino acids: CASSDYRGQSGELFF. The CDR3 DNA is TGTGCCAGCAGTGACTACAGGGGGCAAAGCGGGGAGCTGTTTTTT. The V and J genes are TRBV25-1 and TRBJ2-2; TRBD1 matches 9 bases. The CDR3 runs to 15 residues. The germline V gene encodes CDR1 MGHDK and CDR2 SYGVNS. The V segment lost 3 bases and the J segment 7 bases; nucleotides outside the gene matches: 6.

This clone was seen a handful of times. This chain links TRBV2 with TRBJ2-7, with D tentatively TRBD2 (5 bases). The germline CDR1 and CDR2 sequences are SNHLY and FYNNEI. V was pared by 6 bases and J by 8 bases, with 17 bases between. The CDR3 loop spans 13 amino acids. The CDR3 reads CASRRTSLLKQYF. The DNA of the CDR3 is TGTGCCAGCAGGAGGACTTCCCTACTCAAGCAGTACTTC.

The rearrangement links TRBV10-2 to TRBJ2-1, with 11 bases aligning to TRBD2. The CDR3 contains 15 residues. From germline, CDR1 is WSHSY and CDR2 SAAADI. V lost 6 bases to trimming and J lost 5 bases; unmatched junction nucleotides: 6. The chain's CDR3 is CASRLGTSGHNEQFF. Written as DNA, the CDR3 is TGCGCCAGCAGGCTCGGGACTAGCGGACACAATGAGCAGTTCTTC.

The chain joins TRBV6-1 to TRBJ2-1; 8 bases fit TRBD1. Germline V gives CDR1 MNHNS, CDR2 SASEGT. V trimming: 6 bases; J trimming: 4 bases; junction bases outside the gene matches: 5. CDR3 size: 14 residues. The CDR3 sequence is CASSRDRNYNEQFF. CDR3 nucleotide sequence: TGTGCCAGCAGCCGGGACAGGAATTACAATGAGCAGTTCTTC.

V gene TRBV5-8 combines with J gene TRBJ1-1; D is unclear. CDR3 length: 14 amino acids. CDR1 SGHTS and CDR2 YDEGEE come from the germline V gene. Between the trimmed V and J ends, which lost 0 bases and 8 bases, there was a span of 14 bases. The CDR3 coding sequence is TGTGCCAGCAGCTTGGGGAGGTTCAGGTTGGAAGCTTTCTTT. Translating gives CASSLGRFRLEAFF.